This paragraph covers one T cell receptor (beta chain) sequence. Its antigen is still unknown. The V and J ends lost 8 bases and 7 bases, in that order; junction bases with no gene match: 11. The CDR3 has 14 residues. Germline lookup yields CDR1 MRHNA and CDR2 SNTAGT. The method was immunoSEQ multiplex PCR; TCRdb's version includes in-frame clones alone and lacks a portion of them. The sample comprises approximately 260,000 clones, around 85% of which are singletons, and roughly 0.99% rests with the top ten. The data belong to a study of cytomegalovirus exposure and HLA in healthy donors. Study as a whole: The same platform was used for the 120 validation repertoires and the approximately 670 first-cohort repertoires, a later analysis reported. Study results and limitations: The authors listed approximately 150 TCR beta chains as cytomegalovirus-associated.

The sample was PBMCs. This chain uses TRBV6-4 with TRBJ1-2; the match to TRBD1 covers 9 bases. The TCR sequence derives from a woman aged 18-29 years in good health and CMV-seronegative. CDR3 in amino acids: CASGAGQGIGGYTF. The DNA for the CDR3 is TGTGCCAGCGGAGCCGGACAGGGGATCGGTGGCTACACCTTC.